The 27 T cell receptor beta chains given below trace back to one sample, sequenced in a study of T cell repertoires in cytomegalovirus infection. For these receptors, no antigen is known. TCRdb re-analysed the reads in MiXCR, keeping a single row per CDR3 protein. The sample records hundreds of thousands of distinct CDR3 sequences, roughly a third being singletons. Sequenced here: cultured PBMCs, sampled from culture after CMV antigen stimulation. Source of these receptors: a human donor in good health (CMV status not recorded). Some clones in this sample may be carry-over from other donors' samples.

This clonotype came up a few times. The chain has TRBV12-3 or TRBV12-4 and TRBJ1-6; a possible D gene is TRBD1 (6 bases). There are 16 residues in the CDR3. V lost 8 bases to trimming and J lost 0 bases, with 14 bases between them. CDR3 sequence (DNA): TGTGCCAGCCAATGGGGGCCAGGCTCCTATAATTCACCCCTCCACTTT. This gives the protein CASQWGPGSYNSPLHF.

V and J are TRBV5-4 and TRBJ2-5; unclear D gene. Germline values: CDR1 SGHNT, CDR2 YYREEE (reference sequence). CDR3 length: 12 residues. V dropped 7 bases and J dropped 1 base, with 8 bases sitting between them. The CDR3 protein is CASGKGQETQYF. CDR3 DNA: TGTGCCAGCGGAAAAGGCCAAGAGACCCAGTACTTC. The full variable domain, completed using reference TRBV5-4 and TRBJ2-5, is ETGVTQSPTHLIKTRGQQVTLRCSSQSGHNTVSWYQQALGQGPQFIFQYYREEENGRGNFPPRFSGLQFPNYSSELNVNALELDDSALYLCASGKGQETQYFGPGTRLLVL.

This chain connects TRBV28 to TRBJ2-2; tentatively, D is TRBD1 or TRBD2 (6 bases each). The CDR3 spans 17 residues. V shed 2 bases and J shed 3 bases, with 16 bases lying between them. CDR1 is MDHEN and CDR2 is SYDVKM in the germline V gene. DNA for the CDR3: TGTGCCAGCAGTTTAGTGGGGGGCTACGGGGACACCGGGGAGCTGTTTTTT. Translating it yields CASSLVGGYGDTGELFF.

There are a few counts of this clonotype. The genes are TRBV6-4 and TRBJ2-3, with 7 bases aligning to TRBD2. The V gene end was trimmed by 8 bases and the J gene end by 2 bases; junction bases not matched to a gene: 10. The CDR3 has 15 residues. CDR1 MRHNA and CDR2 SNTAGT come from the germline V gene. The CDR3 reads CASPPRGVNTDTQYF. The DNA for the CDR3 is TGTGCCAGCCCCCCCCGGGGGGTAAACACAGATACGCAGTATTTT.

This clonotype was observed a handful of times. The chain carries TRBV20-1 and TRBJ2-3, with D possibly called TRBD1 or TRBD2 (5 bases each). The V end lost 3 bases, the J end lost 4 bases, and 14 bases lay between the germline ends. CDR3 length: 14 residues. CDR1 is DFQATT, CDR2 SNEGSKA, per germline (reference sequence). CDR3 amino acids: CSASEMTGPDTQYF. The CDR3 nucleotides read TGCAGTGCTAGCGAGATGACGGGGCCAGATACGCAGTATTTT.

CDR3 amino acids: CASSYEGQGARETQYF. The CDR3, as DNA: TGTGCCAGCAGTTACGAGGGACAGGGGGCGCGGGAGACCCAGTACTTC. V and J are TRBV6-6 and TRBJ2-5; 12 bases line up with TRBD1. J lost 5 bases, V lost 2 bases, and 6 bases had no gene match. The CDR3 consists of 16 residues. Germline-derived CDR1 and CDR2 are MNHNY and SVGAGI (reference sequence).

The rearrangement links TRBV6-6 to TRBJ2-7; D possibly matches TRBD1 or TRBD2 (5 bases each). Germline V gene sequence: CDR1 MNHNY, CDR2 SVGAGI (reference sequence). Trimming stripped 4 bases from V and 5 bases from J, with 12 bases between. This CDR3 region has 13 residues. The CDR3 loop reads CASSFGAKDEQYF. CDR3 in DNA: TGTGCCAGCAGTTTCGGGGCTAAGGACGAGCAGTACTTC.

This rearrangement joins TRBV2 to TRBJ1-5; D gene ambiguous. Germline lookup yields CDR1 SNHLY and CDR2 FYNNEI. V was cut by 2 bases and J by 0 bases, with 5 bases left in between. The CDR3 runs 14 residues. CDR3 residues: CASSEQSSNQPQHF. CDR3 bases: TGTGCCAGCAGTGAACAGAGTAGCAATCAGCCCCAGCATTTT.

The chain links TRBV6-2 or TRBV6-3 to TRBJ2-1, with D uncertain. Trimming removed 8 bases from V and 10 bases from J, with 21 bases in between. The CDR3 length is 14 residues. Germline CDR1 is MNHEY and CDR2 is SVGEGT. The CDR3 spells CASLKDGLNQEQFF. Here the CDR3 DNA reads TGTGCCAGCCTTAAGGACGGCCTGAATCAGGAGCAGTTCTTC.

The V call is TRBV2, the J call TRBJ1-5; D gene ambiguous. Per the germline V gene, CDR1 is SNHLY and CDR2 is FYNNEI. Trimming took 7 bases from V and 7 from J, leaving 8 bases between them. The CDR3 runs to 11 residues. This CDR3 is CASTQEQPQHF. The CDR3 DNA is TGTGCCAGCACTCAAGAGCAGCCCCAGCATTTT.

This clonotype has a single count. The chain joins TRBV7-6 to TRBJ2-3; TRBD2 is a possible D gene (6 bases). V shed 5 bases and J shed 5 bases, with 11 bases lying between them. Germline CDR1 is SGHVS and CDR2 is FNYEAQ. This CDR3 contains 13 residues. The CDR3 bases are TGTGCCAGCAGCCCAGTAGCGGAAGATACGCAGTATTTT. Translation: CASSPVAEDTQYF.

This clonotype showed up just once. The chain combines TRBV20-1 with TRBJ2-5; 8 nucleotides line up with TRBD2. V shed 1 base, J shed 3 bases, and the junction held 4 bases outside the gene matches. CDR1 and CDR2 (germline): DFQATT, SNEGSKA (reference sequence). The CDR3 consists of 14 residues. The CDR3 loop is CSARGPAGEETQYF. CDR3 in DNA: TGCAGTGCTAGAGGACCAGCGGGAGAAGAGACCCAGTACTTC.

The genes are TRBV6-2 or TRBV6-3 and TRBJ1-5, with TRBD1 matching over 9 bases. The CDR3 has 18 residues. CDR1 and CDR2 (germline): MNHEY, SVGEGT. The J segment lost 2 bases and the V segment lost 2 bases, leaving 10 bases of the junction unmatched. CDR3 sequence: CASSYPPYRGQGNQPQHF. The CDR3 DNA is TGTGCCAGCAGTTACCCACCCTACAGGGGGCAGGGCAATCAGCCCCAGCATTTT.

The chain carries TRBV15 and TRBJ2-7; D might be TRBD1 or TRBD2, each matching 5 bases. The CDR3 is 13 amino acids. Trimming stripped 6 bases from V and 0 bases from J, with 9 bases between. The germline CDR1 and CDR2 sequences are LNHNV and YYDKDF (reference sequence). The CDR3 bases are TGTGCCACCAGGAGGGGAGACTCCTACGAGCAGTACTTC. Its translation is CATRRGDSYEQYF.

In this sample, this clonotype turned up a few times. CDR3 bases: TGTGCCAGCAGAACCCCCCCGGGGACTAGCGGGGGAGGTTCCTACAATGAGCAGTTCTTC. It is translated as CASRTPPGTSGGGSYNEQFF. The V gene is TRBV28, the J gene TRBJ2-1, with TRBD2 identical over 14 bases. V shed 6 bases, J shed 1 base, and the junction held 14 bases outside the gene matches. The CDR3 has 20 residues. Germline V gene data show CDR1 as MDHEN and CDR2 as SYDVKM.

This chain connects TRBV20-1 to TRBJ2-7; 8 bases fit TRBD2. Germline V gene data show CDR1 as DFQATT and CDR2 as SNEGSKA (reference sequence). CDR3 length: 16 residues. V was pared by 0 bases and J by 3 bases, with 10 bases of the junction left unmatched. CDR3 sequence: CSARDGGRGGGYEQYF. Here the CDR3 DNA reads TGCAGTGCTAGAGATGGGGGACGGGGGGGCGGCTACGAGCAGTACTTC.

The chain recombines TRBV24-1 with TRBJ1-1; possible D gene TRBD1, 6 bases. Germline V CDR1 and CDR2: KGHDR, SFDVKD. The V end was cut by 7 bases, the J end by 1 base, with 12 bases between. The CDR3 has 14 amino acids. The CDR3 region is CATSGGASNTEAFF. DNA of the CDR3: TGTGCCACCAGCGGGGGGGCATCGAACACTGAAGCTTTCTTT.

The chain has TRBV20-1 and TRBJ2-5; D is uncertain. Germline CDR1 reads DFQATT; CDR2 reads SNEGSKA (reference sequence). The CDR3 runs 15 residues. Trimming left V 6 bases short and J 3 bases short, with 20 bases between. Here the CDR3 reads CSAAPPAGVKETQYF. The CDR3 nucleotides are TGCAGTGCCGCCCCGCCCGCTGGGGTTAAAGAGACCCAGTACTTC.

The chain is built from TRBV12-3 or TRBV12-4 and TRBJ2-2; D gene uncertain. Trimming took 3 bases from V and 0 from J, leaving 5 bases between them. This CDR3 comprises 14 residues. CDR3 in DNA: TGTGCCAGCAGTTTCTACTCGAACACCGGGGAGCTGTTTTTT. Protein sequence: CASSFYSNTGELFF.

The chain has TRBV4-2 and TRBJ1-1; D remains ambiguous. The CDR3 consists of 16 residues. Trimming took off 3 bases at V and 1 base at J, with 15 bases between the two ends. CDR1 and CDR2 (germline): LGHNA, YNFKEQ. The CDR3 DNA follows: TGTGCCAGCAGCCAGATCAGGAGAGGTACGAACACTGAAGCTTTCTTT. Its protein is CASSQIRRGTNTEAFF.

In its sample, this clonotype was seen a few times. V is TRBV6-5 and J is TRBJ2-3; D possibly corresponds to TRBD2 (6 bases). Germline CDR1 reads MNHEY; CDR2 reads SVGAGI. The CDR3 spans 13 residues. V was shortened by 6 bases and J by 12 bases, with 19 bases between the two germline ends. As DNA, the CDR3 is TGTGCCAGCAGCCCCCCGGGGGTCGAACGCCAGTATTTT. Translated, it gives CASSPPGVERQYF.

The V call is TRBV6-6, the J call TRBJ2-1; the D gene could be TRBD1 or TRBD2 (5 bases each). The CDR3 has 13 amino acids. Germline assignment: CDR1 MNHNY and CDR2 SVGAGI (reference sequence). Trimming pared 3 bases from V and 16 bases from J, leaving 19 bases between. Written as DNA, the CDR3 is TGTGCCAGCAGTTATGAAGGGACGTCAGGGCGCTTCTTC. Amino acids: CASSYEGTSGRFF.

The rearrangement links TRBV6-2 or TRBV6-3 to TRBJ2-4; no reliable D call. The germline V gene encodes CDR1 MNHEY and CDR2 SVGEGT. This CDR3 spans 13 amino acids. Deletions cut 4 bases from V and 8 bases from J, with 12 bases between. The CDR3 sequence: CASSLVRFYIQYF. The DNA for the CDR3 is TGTGCCAGCAGTTTGGTACGATTTTACATTCAGTACTTC.

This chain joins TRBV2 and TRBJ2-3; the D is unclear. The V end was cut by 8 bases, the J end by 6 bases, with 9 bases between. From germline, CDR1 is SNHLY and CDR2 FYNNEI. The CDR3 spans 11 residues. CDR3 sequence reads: CASGNRDTQYF. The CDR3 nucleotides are TGTGCCAGCGGAAACCGGGATACGCAGTATTTT. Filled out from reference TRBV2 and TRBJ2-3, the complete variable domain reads EPEVTQTPSHQVTQMGQEVILRCVPISNHLYFYWYRQILGQKVEFLVSFYNNEISEKSEIFDDQFSVERPDGSNFTLKIRSTKLEDSAMYFCASGNRDTQYFGPGTRLTVL.

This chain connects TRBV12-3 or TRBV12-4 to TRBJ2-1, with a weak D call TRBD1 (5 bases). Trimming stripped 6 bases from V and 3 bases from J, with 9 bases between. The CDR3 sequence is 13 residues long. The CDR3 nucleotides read TGTGCCAGCAGGAGACAGAACTACAATGAGCAGTTCTTC. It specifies CASRRQNYNEQFF.

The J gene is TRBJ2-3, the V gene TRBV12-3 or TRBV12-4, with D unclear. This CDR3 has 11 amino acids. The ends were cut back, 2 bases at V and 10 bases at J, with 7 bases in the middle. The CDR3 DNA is TGTGCCAGCAGTTTATCGGGTCCGCAGTATTTT. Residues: CASSLSGPQYF.

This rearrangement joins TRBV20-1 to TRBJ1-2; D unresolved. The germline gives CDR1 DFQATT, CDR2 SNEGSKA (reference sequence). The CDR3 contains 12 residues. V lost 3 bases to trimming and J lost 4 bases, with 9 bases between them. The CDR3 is CSASREGYGYTF. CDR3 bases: TGCAGTGCTAGCCGGGAAGGCTATGGCTACACCTTC.